The rows below give T cell receptor beta chains drawn from one sample of a study of glioma-infiltrating T cells after dendritic cell vaccination. Clones were sequenced by immunoSEQ multiplex PCR, and TCRdb holds only the in-frame ones, with some missing. Among 99,000 or so clones listed, 65% to 85% were seen once. The source was blood, collected after dendritic cell vaccination. The receptors were gathered from a human donor with glioblastoma. CDR3s include the opening cysteine and the closing phenylalanine or tryptophan. D genes are given only for firm matches. Clone size, where shown, is once, few, many, or a class for clones that have expanded.

V gene	clone size	D gene	J gene	CDR3 DNA	CDR3 protein
TRBV2	.	.	TRBJ1-2	TGTGCCAGCAACAGGGACCGCGACTTTGGATATGGCTACACCTTC	CASNRDRDFGYGYTF
TRBV2	.	TRBD1	TRBJ1-6	TGTGCCAGCGGGGGGACAGGGTCAGCAAATTCACCCCTCCACTTT	CASGGTGSANSPLHF
TRBV7-6	.	.	TRBJ2-7	TGTGCCAGCAGCTTAACAGGACATGGTGGCGCCGAGCAGTACTTC	CASSLTGHGGAEQYF
TRBV2	.	TRBD1	TRBJ1-5	TGTGCCAGCGGTACAGGGGGTCTGAGCAATCAGCCCCAGCATTTT	CASGTGGLSNQPQHF
TRBV5-1	once	TRBD1	TRBJ2-7	TGCGCCAGCAGCTGGGACAGGGACTACGAGCAGTACTTC	CASSWDRDYEQYF
TRBV28	.	TRBD1	TRBJ1-2	TGTGCCAGCAGATCGGGACAGTCTTATGGCTACACCTTC	CASRSGQSYGYTF
TRBV19	.	.	TRBJ1-2	TGTGCCAGTAGCGCGGGGAGGGCCGCTAACTATGGCTACACCTTC	CASSAGRAANYGYTF
TRBV16	.	.	TRBJ1-2	TGTGCCAGCAGCCAATTCTGGGAGATAGGCTATGGCTACACCTTC	CASSQFWEIGYGYTF
TRBV4-2	.	.	TRBJ2-7	TGTGCCAGCAGCACTATGGAGGCCGACTACGAGCAGTACTTC	CASSTMEADYEQYF
TRBV7-3	once	.	TRBJ2-7	TGTGCCAGCTCCCGGGAGCAGTACTTC	CASSREQYF
TRBV5-1	.	.	TRBJ2-7	TGCGCCAGCAGCTTTGCGTTTGCGGACGAGCAGTACTTC	CASSFAFADEQYF
TRBV7-8	.	.	TRBJ2-5	TGTGCCAGCACCGGAGGCCGGGAGACAGAGACCCAGTACTTC	CASTGGRETETQYF
TRBV5-1	.	.	TRBJ2-6	TGCGCCAGCAGCCCGGGTGTGACTGCTCTTACAGGGGCCAACGTCCTGACTTTC	CASSPGVTALTGANVLTF